This T cell receptor (beta chain) was obtained from a study of shared clonotypes between healthy human individuals. CDR1 SGHVS and CDR2 FNYEAQ come from the germline V gene. With 5 bases removed from V and 5 bases from J, the gap between germline ends came to 17 bases. This CDR3 spans 15 amino acids. Naive CD8 cells were CD45RO-negative, positively selected for CCR7, excluding terminally differentiated effector memory CD45RA+ cells. The table came from immunoSEQ multiplex PCR; TCRdb's copy has only in-frame clones and leaves some out. Here the sample spans some 2 million clones, approximately 95% being singletons.

Sequencing input: naive CD8+ T cells sorted from blood. The TCR comes from a man between 18 and 29 years old in good health. The rearrangement uses TRBV7-6 and TRBJ2-3, with a possible D match to TRBD2 (7 bases). The CDR3 DNA sequence: TGTGCCAGCAGCCCCGGAGGGGGGGCCGGAGATACGCAGTATTTT. This encodes CASSPGGGAGDTQYF.